These 23 T cell receptor beta chains were all obtained from the same sample, sequenced in a study of T cells after yellow fever vaccination. TCRdb itself ran the 5' RACE reads through MiXCR, one entry per CDR3 protein. The table includes hundreds of thousands of distinct CDR3 sequences, about 17% detected once. The sample consisted of PBMCs, taken 5 to 6 days after the first yellow fever vaccination. The receptors here all came from a man aged 18 to 30 who received the YFV17D yellow fever vaccine.

Only a few counts were recorded for this clonotype. The chain has TRBV7-3 and TRBJ2-5; D is undetermined. V was pared by 0 bases and J by 2 bases, with 4 bases between. Germline V gene lookup returns CDR1 SGHTA and CDR2 FQGTGA. The CDR3 contains 13 residues. DNA of the CDR3: TGTGCCAGCAGCTTAACGCAGCAAGAGACCCAGTACTTC. The encoded protein is CASSLTQQETQYF.

The V call is TRBV7-2, the J call TRBJ2-7; the match to TRBD1 covers 10 bases. This CDR3 is 14 amino acids long. V lost 5 bases, J lost 3 bases, and 4 bases stayed unmatched. Germline V CDR1 and CDR2: SGHTA, FQGNSA. The CDR3, as DNA: TGTGCCAGCAGCGCGGGACAGGGGAACTACGAGCAGTACTTC. Translated, it gives CASSAGQGNYEQYF.

V is TRBV12-3 or TRBV12-4 and J is TRBJ2-5; D gene ambiguous. The CDR3 covers 12 residues. Trimming stripped 7 bases from V and 2 bases from J, with 8 bases between. The CDR3 protein is CASKANQETQYF. The CDR3 nucleotides are TGTGCCAGCAAGGCGAATCAAGAGACCCAGTACTTC.

The V and J genes are TRBV5-1 and TRBJ2-3; D is undetermined. Trimming cost V 4 bases and J 8 bases, with 11 bases left between them. This CDR3 contains 12 residues. Germline loops: CDR1 SGHRS, CDR2 YFSETQ. In nucleotides, the CDR3 is TGCGCCAGCAGCGCCTATTTGGGTACGCAGTATTTT. Its protein product is CASSAYLGTQYF. The full variable domain, rest sourced from reference TRBV5-1 and TRBJ2-3, is KAGVTQTPRYLIKTRGQQVTLSCSPISGHRSVSWYQQTPGQGLQFLFEYFSETQRNKGNFPGRFSGRQFSNSRSEMNVSTLELGDSALYLCASSAYLGTQYFGPGTRLTVL.

The chain carries TRBV6-5 and TRBJ2-7; D is ambiguous. The CDR3 sequence is 12 residues long. V was shortened by 7 bases and J by 5 bases, with 12 bases between the two germline ends. Per the germline V gene, CDR1 is MNHEY and CDR2 is SVGAGI. CDR3 region: CASTGRRDEQYV. DNA of the CDR3: TGTGCCAGCACCGGAAGGAGAGACGAGCAGTACGTC.

The chain combines TRBV4-3 with TRBJ2-3; tentative D call: TRBD2 (6 bases). V was shortened by 10 bases and J by 2 bases, with 13 bases between the two germline ends. The CDR3 covers 13 residues. The germline CDR1 and CDR2 sequences are LGHNA and YSLEER. CDR3 residues: CATGDFYTDTQYF. The CDR3 DNA sequence: TGCGCCACGGGGGACTTTTACACAGATACGCAGTATTTT.

This clonotype has more than one count but fewer than ten. The chain uses TRBV9 and TRBJ2-3; TRBD2 matches 7 bases. V was clipped by 0 bases and J by 5 bases; unmatched bases: 0. This CDR3 comprises 13 residues. CDR1 is SGDLS, CDR2 YYNGEE, per germline. CDR3 in DNA: TGTGCCAGCAGCGTAGCGGGAGGAGATACGCAGTATTTT. Translation: CASSVAGGDTQYF.

This clonotype occurred a few times. This chain connects TRBV7-3 to TRBJ2-2, with 9 bases lining up with TRBD1. Germline V gives CDR1 SGHTA, CDR2 FQGTGA. The CDR3 totals 15 residues. V lost 5 bases to trimming and J lost 4 bases; unmatched junction nucleotides: 5. Here the CDR3 reads CASSRGTGLTGELFF. The CDR3 coding sequence is TGTGCCAGCAGCCGCGGGACAGGGCTCACCGGGGAGCTGTTTTTT.

Only a few counts were recorded for this clonotype. The chain carries TRBV15 and TRBJ2-6; D ambiguous. Trimming took 8 bases from V and 4 from J, leaving 12 bases between them. This CDR3 comprises 14 residues. Germline lookup yields CDR1 LNHNV and CDR2 YYDKDF (reference sequence). This CDR3 reads CATGPRLGANVLTF. The CDR3, as DNA: TGTGCCACCGGTCCTAGGCTAGGGGCCAACGTCCTGACTTTC.

The V gene is TRBV3-1, the J gene TRBJ2-5; D gene uncertain. V dropped 1 base and J dropped 4 bases, with 16 bases sitting between them. Germline V gives CDR1 LGHDT, CDR2 YNNKEL (reference sequence). This CDR3 is 16 amino acids long. CDR3: CASSQVFPYPVETQYF. The DNA of the CDR3 is TGTGCCAGCAGCCAAGTTTTCCCGTATCCTGTAGAGACCCAGTACTTC.

CDR3 nucleotides: TGTGCCACCAGCAGGGGACAGAGTAATGAAAAACTGTTTTTT. Translating gives CATSRGQSNEKLFF. The chain carries TRBV15 and TRBJ1-4, with 7 bases identical to TRBD1. This CDR3 has 14 amino acids. Germline trimming cut 3 bases from V and 4 bases from J; bases unmatched to any gene: 2. Per germline, CDR1 LNHNV and CDR2 YYDKDF (reference sequence). Drawing the rest from reference TRBV15 and TRBJ1-4, the complete variable domain is DAMVIQNPRYQVTQFGKPVTLSCSQTLNHNVMYWYQQKSSQAPKLLFHYYDKDFNNEADTPDNFQSRRPNTSFCFLDIRSPGLGDTAMYLCATSRGQSNEKLFFGSGTQLSVL.

The rearrangement links TRBV29-1 to TRBJ1-2, with D tentatively TRBD1 (5 bases). This CDR3 is built from 13 residues. From germline, CDR1 is SQVTM and CDR2 ANQGSEA. V lost 2 bases and J lost 1, with 8 bases in between. The CDR3 here is CSVEPRDNYGYTF. The CDR3 bases are TGCAGCGTTGAACCCAGGGATAACTATGGCTACACCTTC.

The rearrangement links TRBV6-5 to TRBJ2-7; unclear D gene. Germline CDR1 reads MNHEY; CDR2 reads SVGAGI. V was pared by 4 bases and J by 1 base, with 11 bases between. The CDR3 has 14 residues. CDR3 region: CASSLGLASYEQYV. CDR3 nucleotide sequence: TGTGCCAGCAGTTTAGGCTTGGCGTCCTACGAGCAGTACGTC.

This clonotype was detected only a few times. V gene TRBV6-2 or TRBV6-3 combines with J gene TRBJ2-2, with unresolved D. Trimming pared 2 bases from V and 8 bases from J, leaving 18 bases between. Germline-derived CDR1 and CDR2 are MNHEY and SVGEGT. The CDR3 loop spans 16 amino acids. The CDR3 region is CASSYPTSTRQGELFF. In nucleotides, the CDR3 is TGTGCCAGCAGTTACCCAACCTCGACCCGGCAAGGGGAGCTGTTTTTT.

This clonotype was counted between two and nine times. The V and J genes are TRBV4-1 and TRBJ1-6, with D perhaps matching TRBD1 (6 bases). The CDR3 is 15 residues long. The germline gives CDR1 MGHRA, CDR2 YSYEKL. Trimming removed 1 base from V and 5 bases from J, with 9 bases in between. CDR3 in DNA: TGCGCCAGCAGCCAAGGACAGGACAATAATTCACCCCTCCACTTT. Amino acids: CASSQGQDNNSPLHF.

The sample holds a few counts of this clonotype. V and J are TRBV25-1 and TRBJ2-3, with 10 bases matching TRBD1. V gave up 7 bases and J gave up 1 base; unmatched junction bases: 2. The CDR3 spans 14 residues. The V gene's germline CDR1 is MGHDK and CDR2 SYGVNS. The CDR3 loop is CASNGQGGTDTQYF. CDR3 DNA sequence: TGTGCCAGCAACGGACAGGGGGGCACAGATACGCAGTATTTT.

The CDR3 region has the DNA TGTGCCAGCAGCGTGGACATCTTGGGGACTGAGCAGTTCTTC. As protein: CASSVDILGTEQFF. The V call is TRBV7-3, the J call TRBJ2-1, with D perhaps given as TRBD1 or TRBD2 (5 bases each). There are 14 residues in the CDR3. V lost 5 bases and J 9 bases, leaving 17 bases between the germline ends. Germline CDR1 is SGHTA and CDR2 is FQGTGA.

To note about this clonotype: A read error may be the cause here, since a much bigger clone is one base away. CDR3 amino acids: CPSSERLGEKFF. DNA for the CDR3: TGTCCCAGCAGTGAAAGGCTAGGCGAGAAGTTCTTC. V is TRBV2 and J is TRBJ2-1; D not resolved. Germline V gene lookup returns CDR1 SNHLY and CDR2 FYNNEI. The CDR3 is 12 amino acids.

This clonotype was counted between two and nine times. This chain connects TRBV5-1 to TRBJ2-7, with 7 bases matching TRBD2. The CDR3 contains 14 residues. With V trimmed by 4 bases and J by 2 bases, 6 bases remained unmatched. In germline, CDR1 is SGHRS, CDR2 YFSETQ. The CDR3 region has the DNA TGCGCCAGCAGCGCGTCTAGCGGAACCTACGAGCAGTACTTC. This codes for CASSASSGTYEQYF.

The chain joins TRBV5-1 to TRBJ2-3, with TRBD1 identical over 8 bases. Unmatched junction bases numbered 1, after V lost 4 bases and J lost 6 bases. The CDR3 length is 12 residues. Germline CDR1 and CDR2: SGHRS and YFSETQ. The CDR3 DNA reads as TGCGCCAGCAGCAGACAGGGGGATACGCAGTATTTT. It is translated as CASSRQGDTQYF.

Only a few counts were recorded for this clonotype. The chain has TRBV7-3 and TRBJ2-5; maybe TRBD1 (6 bases). V lost 8 bases and J lost 1, with 11 bases in between. The CDR3 extends over 13 amino acids. Germline V lookup: CDR1 SGHTA, CDR2 FQGTGA. In DNA form, the CDR3 reads TGTGCCAGCTCTGACAGGCCCCAAGAGACCCAGTACTTC. Protein product: CASSDRPQETQYF.

This sequence joins TRBV15 and TRBJ2-1; either TRBD1 or TRBD2 may supply D (5 bases each). With 5 bases removed from V and 4 bases from J, the gap between germline ends came to 12 bases. CDR1 LNHNV and CDR2 YYDKDF come from the germline V gene (reference sequence). This CDR3 is 14 amino acids long. Here the CDR3 DNA reads TGTGCCACCAGCGGCCGGGACGGGTACAATGAGCAGTTCTTC. This translates into CATSGRDGYNEQFF.

The chain employs TRBV28 and TRBJ2-4, with 8 bases aligning to TRBD2. Losses at the gene ends were 3 bases for V and 3 bases for J; bases not matched to a gene: 10. The CDR3 is 17 residues long. In germline, CDR1 is MDHEN, CDR2 SYDVKM. The CDR3 is CASSFGWRGVDKNIQYF. DNA for the CDR3: TGTGCCAGCAGTTTTGGCTGGCGGGGGGTCGACAAAAACATTCAGTACTTC.